Given below is one T cell receptor beta chain in context. Its antigen is not identified. The CDR3 extends over 14 amino acids. V was cut by 4 bases and J by 4 bases, with 11 bases left in between. Per germline, CDR1 SGHVS and CDR2 FNYEAQ. Samples were assayed with immunoSEQ v3.0 at survey level. Clones were sequenced by immunoSEQ multiplex PCR, and TCRdb holds only the in-frame ones, with some missing. The data hold 30,000 to 40,000 clones, with roughly 80% observed a single time. Per individual, the PBMC samples numbered at least one pre-ART and at least two post-ART. Each specimen consisted of about 0.85-10 million cryopreserved PBMC prior to extraction of DNA. The data are from a study of long-term antiretroviral therapy in people with HIV. Looking at the study overall: Samples from the earliest time points predate the 2015 immediate-ART recommendation by about a decade. The study's findings and limits: Unavailable data included ART adherence, viral resistance and therapy changes (switches in treatment).

Source: unsorted PBMCs, taken 0.3 years after starting antiretroviral therapy. The TCR sequence derives from a man in his late teens or twenties with HIV. The rearrangement links TRBV7-6 to TRBJ1-5, with a tentative D call TRBD1 (5 bases). DNA of the CDR3: TGTGCCAGCAGCTCATGGGACGGTAATCAGCCCCAGCATTTT. Translation gives CASSSWDGNQPQHF.